Below are 27 T cell receptor beta chains sequenced from a single sample in a study of T cell responses to AZD1222 COVID-19 vaccine. Measured with immunoSEQ multiplex PCR; TCRdb has only the in-frame clones, and not every one. The data contain under 95,000 clones, around nine tenths of them singletons. The material was peripheral blood, obtained 28 days after the second AZD1222 dose. The receptors were gathered from an adult who received the AZD1222 COVID-19 vaccine.

The rearrangement uses TRBV11-2 and TRBJ2-7; no reliable D call. Germline V gives CDR1 SGHAT, CDR2 FQNNGV. This CDR3 has 15 amino acids. Between the trimmed V and J ends, which lost 5 bases and 1 base, there was a span of 15 bases. The CDR3 bases are TGTGCCAGCAGCCAAACAGACTCCGGTTCCTACGAGCAGTACTTC. Protein sequence: CASSQTDSGSYEQYF.

V gene TRBV5-1 combines with J gene TRBJ1-4; D call uncertain. Germline V gene sequence: CDR1 SGHRS, CDR2 YFSETQ. This CDR3 has 14 amino acids. The ends were cut back, 0 bases at V and 8 bases at J, with 11 bases in the middle. The chain's CDR3 is CASSLGGPNEKLFF. The CDR3 DNA is TGCGCCAGCAGCTTGGGAGGTCCAAACGAAAAACTGTTTTTT.

The CDR3 DNA follows: TGCGCCAGCAGCTTGCCGACGTCTTCCGCTAGGGATAACTATGGCTACACCTTC. This codes for CASSLPTSSARDNYGYTF. The rearrangement links TRBV5-1 to TRBJ1-2; D unclear. V lost 1 base and J lost 1, with 20 bases in between. The CDR3 is made up of 18 amino acids. CDR1 is SGHRS, CDR2 YFSETQ, per germline.

V gene TRBV4-1 combines with J gene TRBJ1-2; TRBD1 agrees at 7 bases. This CDR3 has 15 residues. V was pared by 0 bases and J by 5 bases, with 6 bases of the junction left unmatched. Germline values: CDR1 MGHRA, CDR2 YSYEKL. Written as DNA, the CDR3 is TGCGCCAGCAGCCAAGATACCCCAGGGGGGTATGGCTACACCTTC. Translation gives CASSQDTPGGYGYTF.

The gene calls are TRBV24-1 and TRBJ2-2, with D possibly being TRBD2 (5 bases). The V gene's germline CDR1 is KGHDR and CDR2 SFDVKD. V lost 6 bases and J 6 bases, leaving 25 bases between the germline ends. The CDR3 totals 18 residues. This CDR3 reads CATSLRASEVAQPGELFF. The CDR3 region has the DNA TGTGCCACCAGTTTGAGGGCCTCGGAGGTAGCTCAACCCGGGGAGCTGTTTTTT.

The CDR3 loop is CASSQEPLGLNYGYTF. The CDR3 DNA reads TGCGCCAGCAGCCAAGAGCCCCTAGGGCTTAACTATGGCTACACCTTC. The chain couples TRBV4-3 to TRBJ1-2; the D is unclear. The V gene's germline CDR1 is LGHNA and CDR2 YSLEER. V shed 0 bases and J shed 1 base, with 12 bases lying between them. This CDR3 has 16 residues.

This clone was recorded a few times. The rearrangement uses TRBV4-2 and TRBJ1-6; D might be TRBD1 (5 bases). V was cut by 0 bases and J by 8 bases, with 17 bases left in between. This CDR3 is built from 17 residues. Germline V CDR1 and CDR2: LGHNA, YNFKEQ. CDR3 protein: CASSQDYSAGSYSPLHF. The CDR3, as DNA: TGTGCCAGCAGCCAAGATTATTCGGCAGGGTCGTATTCACCCCTCCACTTT.

The chain recombines TRBV7-9 with TRBJ2-7, with D unresolved. V was trimmed by 1 base and J by 1 base, leaving 8 bases between them. Germline assignment: CDR1 SEHNR and CDR2 FQNEAQ (reference sequence). The CDR3 contains 14 residues. CDR3 sequence: CASSLGGISYEQYF. CDR3 in DNA: TGTGCCAGCAGCTTAGGTGGGATTTCCTACGAGCAGTACTTC.

The V gene is TRBV14, the J gene TRBJ1-1; no clear D gene. Germline lookup yields CDR1 SGHDN and CDR2 FVKESK. V was clipped by 1 base and J by 7 bases, with 10 bases between them. The length of the CDR3 is 13 residues. Written as DNA, the CDR3 is TGTGCCAGCAGCCAAGGGGGAATTATTGAAGCTTTCTTT. Encoded protein: CASSQGGIIEAFF. The variable domain in full, completed from reference TRBV14 and TRBJ1-1, reads EAGVTQFPSHSVIEKGQTVTLRCDPISGHDNLYWYRRVMGKEIKFLLHFVKESKQDESGMPNNRFLAERTGGTYSTLKVQPAELEDSGVYFCASSQGGIIEAFFGQGTRLTVV.

There are a few counts of this clone. The chain has TRBV29-1 and TRBJ1-1; 7 bases are shared with TRBD1. This CDR3 contains 13 residues. Per the germline V gene, CDR1 is SQVTM and CDR2 is ANQGSEA. The V gene end was trimmed by 7 bases and the J gene end by 1 base; junction bases not matched to a gene: 6. The CDR3 nucleotides are TGCAGCGCCGAAGGGGGCGGGAACACTGAAGCTTTCTTT. It yields the protein CSAEGGGNTEAFF.

The chain employs TRBV6-2 or TRBV6-3 and TRBJ1-2; D is uncertain. Trimming took 3 bases from V and 4 from J, leaving 6 bases between them. In germline, CDR1 is MNHEY, CDR2 SVGEGT. The CDR3 covers 12 residues. The CDR3 reads CASSYRGYGYTF. In DNA, the CDR3 is TGTGCCAGCAGTTATCGGGGCTATGGCTACACCTTC.

This sequence joins TRBV28 and TRBJ1-2, with 8 bases fitting TRBD1. This CDR3 region has 13 residues. CDR1 and CDR2 from the germline V gene are MDHEN and SYDVKM. The V gene end was trimmed by 4 bases and the J gene end by 6 bases; junction bases not matched to a gene: 4. The chain's CDR3 is CASSSDRVHGYTF. CDR3 nucleotide sequence: TGTGCCAGCAGTTCGGACAGGGTACATGGCTACACCTTC.

The chain carries TRBV2 and TRBJ1-4; D is possibly TRBD1 (5 bases). The CDR3 is 14 residues long. The germline V and J ends were trimmed by 7 bases and 8 bases, with 17 bases remaining between them. Germline CDR1 is SNHLY and CDR2 is FYNNEI. The CDR3 loop is CASTLWGKGEKLFF. The CDR3 DNA reads TGTGCCAGCACCCTGTGGGGGAAGGGCGAAAAACTGTTTTTT.

The rearrangement uses TRBV6-5 and TRBJ1-3; D is uncertain. Trimming took off 8 bases at V and 0 bases at J, with 5 bases between the two ends. The CDR3 runs to 12 residues. CDR1 is MNHEY and CDR2 is SVGAGI in the germline V gene. CDR3 loop: CASGRSGNTIYF. As DNA, the CDR3 is TGTGCCAGCGGTCGCTCTGGAAACACCATATATTTT.

This chain links TRBV6-5 with TRBJ1-1, with 7 bases fitting TRBD1. Germline lookup yields CDR1 MNHEY and CDR2 SVGAGI. Losses at the gene ends were 8 bases for V and 6 bases for J; bases not matched to a gene: 3. This CDR3 comprises 11 residues. The CDR3: CASRQGAEAFF. The CDR3, as DNA: TGTGCCAGCCGACAGGGTGCTGAAGCTTTCTTT.

The chain recombines TRBV11-3 with TRBJ1-2, with 8 bases fitting TRBD1. The CDR3 runs 16 residues. Germline V CDR1 and CDR2: SGHNT, YENEEA. Trimming took 7 bases from V and 3 from J; bases not matched to a gene: 13. The CDR3 DNA reads as TGTGCCAGCACCCAAGGACAGGGAGGTGTTTACTATGGCTACACCTTC. It translates to CASTQGQGGVYYGYTF.

Here the CDR3 DNA reads TGCAGCGTTGATGGGTCGGGACAGGGGGCATACGAGCAGTACTTC. Amino acid sequence: CSVDGSGQGAYEQYF. The chain has TRBV29-1 and TRBJ2-7, with 12 bases lining up with TRBD1. Trimming at V came to 3 bases and at J to 4 bases, leaving 7 bases not matched to a gene. From germline, CDR1 is SQVTM and CDR2 ANQGSEA. There are 15 residues in the CDR3.

The rearrangement links TRBV5-6 to TRBJ2-1; possible D gene TRBD2, 5 bases. The CDR3 spans 14 residues. V was trimmed by 2 bases and J by 5 bases, leaving 11 bases between them. The germline CDR1 and CDR2 sequences are SGHDT and YYEEEE. The chain's CDR3 is CASSLSGEDNEQFF. The CDR3 region has the DNA TGTGCCAGCAGCTTAAGCGGAGAAGACAATGAGCAGTTCTTC.

The chain uses TRBV19 and TRBJ2-7; 10 positions agree with TRBD1. The CDR3 runs 15 residues. The V and J ends lost 7 bases and 1 base, in that order; junction bases with no gene match: 7. The V gene's germline CDR1 is LNHDA and CDR2 SQIVND (reference sequence). This chain's CDR3 is CASNPGTGASYEQYF. For the CDR3, the DNA is TGTGCCAGTAATCCCGGGACAGGGGCATCCTACGAGCAGTACTTC. The complete variable domain, with remaining parts taken from reference TRBV19 and TRBJ2-7, reads DGGITQSPKYLFRKEGQNVTLSCEQNLNHDAMYWYRQDPGQGLRLIYYSQIVNDFQKGDIAEGYSVSREKKESFPLTVTSAQKNPTAFYLCASNPGTGASYEQYFGPGTRLTVT.

The rearrangement joins TRBV27 to TRBJ1-2; unclear D gene. V lost 6 bases and J lost 6, with 8 bases in between. The CDR3 totals 11 residues. Per the germline V gene, CDR1 is MNHEY and CDR2 is SMNVEV (reference sequence). CDR3 residues: CASSRGDGYTF. DNA for the CDR3: TGTGCCAGCAGCCGGGGTGATGGCTACACCTTC.

The chain has TRBV11-2 and TRBJ1-2, with D perhaps TRBD1 (6 bases). The CDR3 sequence is 14 residues long. The V end was cut by 5 bases, the J end by 2 bases, with 12 bases between. Looked up from germline, CDR1 is SGHAT and CDR2 is FQNNGV. The CDR3 DNA reads TGTGCCAGCAGCCTTTCGACAGGCAACTATGGCTACACCTTC. It translates to CASSLSTGNYGYTF.

The genes are TRBV6-5 and TRBJ1-1; 8 bases line up with TRBD1. The V gene end was trimmed by 4 bases and the J gene end by 3 bases; junction bases not matched to a gene: 7. Germline lookup yields CDR1 MNHEY and CDR2 SVGAGI. The CDR3 contains 15 residues. The CDR3 nucleotides read TGTGCCAGCAGTTCGGACAGGGTAAAGTACACTGAAGCTTTCTTT. This translates into CASSSDRVKYTEAFF.

The chain is built from TRBV4-1 and TRBJ1-2; D remains ambiguous. This CDR3 is 12 amino acids long. Germline CDR1 and CDR2: MGHRA and YSYEKL. Trimming pared 0 bases from V and 1 base from J, leaving 0 bases between. This chain's CDR3 is CASSQDNYGYTF. Here the CDR3 DNA reads TGCGCCAGCAGCCAAGATAACTATGGCTACACCTTC.

The V gene is TRBV5-1, the J gene TRBJ1-2; D ambiguous. There are 14 residues in the CDR3. The V end lost 0 bases, the J end lost 5 bases, and 11 bases lay between the germline ends. Germline V gene data show CDR1 as SGHRS and CDR2 as YFSETQ. CDR3 sequence: CASSLGRAEYGYTF. The CDR3 nucleotides read TGCGCCAGCAGCTTGGGGAGGGCCGAATATGGCTACACCTTC.

The CDR3 here is CATSRDPGTGGYEQYF. In DNA form, the CDR3 reads TGTGCCACCAGCAGAGATCCGGGGACAGGGGGCTACGAGCAGTACTTC. The chain is built from TRBV15 and TRBJ2-7; 11 bases align to TRBD1. Germline CDR1 is LNHNV and CDR2 is YYDKDF (reference sequence). This CDR3 is 16 amino acids long. V shed 0 bases, J shed 3 bases, and the junction held 4 bases outside the gene matches.

The J gene is TRBJ2-1, the V gene TRBV4-1; TRBD2 agrees at 15 bases. V dropped 4 bases and J dropped 9; count of bases not matched to a gene: 7. Germline V gives CDR1 MGHRA, CDR2 YSYEKL. The CDR3 length is 16 residues. CDR3 region: CASSRGLAGGRGEQFF. The DNA of the CDR3 is TGCGCCAGCAGCCGGGGACTAGCGGGAGGACGGGGTGAGCAGTTCTTC.

V gene TRBV14 combines with J gene TRBJ1-4; D might be TRBD1 (5 bases). This CDR3 comprises 15 residues. V shed 0 bases and J shed 11 bases, with 16 bases lying between them. Germline V gene data show CDR1 as SGHDN and CDR2 as FVKESK. The CDR3 bases are TGTGCCAGCAGCCAAGAAACAGGAATCGTTGGGAAACTGTTTTTT. Its translation is CASSQETGIVGKLFF.